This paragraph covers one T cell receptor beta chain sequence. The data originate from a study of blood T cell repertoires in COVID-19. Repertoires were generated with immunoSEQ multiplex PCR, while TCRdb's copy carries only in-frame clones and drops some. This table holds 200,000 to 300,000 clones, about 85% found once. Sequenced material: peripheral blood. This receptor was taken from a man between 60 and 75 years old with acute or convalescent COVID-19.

DNA for the CDR3: TGTGCCATCAGTGCAGGGGTGACGTTTACCGGGGAGCTGTTTTTT. It translates to CAISAGVTFTGELFF. The rearrangement uses TRBV10-3 and TRBJ2-2; perhaps TRBD1 as D (6 bases). Germline loops: CDR1 ENHRY, CDR2 SYGVKD. Trimming left V 4 bases short and J 5 bases short, with 14 bases between. This CDR3 comprises 15 residues.